This TCR beta chain was sequenced for a study of regulatory T cells in long-lasting Graves disease. HTBI primers from iRepertoire and Arm-PCR of CDR3 regions yielded the TCR beta libraries. TCRdb re-analysed the multiplex PCR reads in MiXCR, keeping a single row per CDR3 protein. Found here are 550,000 or so distinct CDR3 sequences, around 13% of them singletons; the top ten hold almost 9%. CDR3 length: 13 amino acids. Trimming took off 5 bases at V and 0 bases at J, with 10 bases between the two ends. The germline CDR1 and CDR2 sequences are DFQATT and SNEGSKA (reference sequence). The time point is: newly diagnosed GD, antithyroid drugs for less than 3 months. Scientists built the TCR library using RNA that was extracted from PBMCs. The patients were drawn from one endocrinology department in Xi'an, China. In its sample, this clonotype was seen many times. Separately, the same data were catalogued under a study of T cells in Graves' hyperthyroidism and ophthalmopathy. From that paper: Ophthalmopathy was separated from stable hyperthyroidism by a 13 V-J model.

The chain recombines TRBV20-1 with TRBJ1-2; D may be TRBD1 (5 bases). This sequence originates from a woman in her thirties with Graves disease. Source: peripheral blood mononuclear cells (PBMCs), taken at new diagnosis, from a patient treated with antithyroid drugs. CDR3: CSAGGGSNYGYTF. The CDR3 region has the DNA TGCAGTGCTGGCGGGGGTTCTAACTATGGCTACACCTTC.